Below, 32 T cell receptor beta chains from the same sample are listed, as sequenced in a study of OX40 agonist ivuxolimab in advanced cancers. Using immunoSEQ multiplex PCR, the repertoire was profiled, and TCRdb retains in-frame clones only, with some absent. The sample records some 94,000 clones, around 96% being singletons. The material was CD4+ or CD8+ T cells sorted from blood, obtained in a trial of the OX40 agonist ivuxolimab. Receptor source: an adult with an advanced solid tumor such as melanoma, head and neck, liver or kidney cancer.

CDR3 loop: CAWSFGEGEGYGYTF. Here the CDR3 DNA reads TGTGCCTGGTCCTTCGGGGAGGGGGAGGGCTATGGCTACACCTTC. V is TRBV30 and J is TRBJ1-2, with a tentative D call TRBD1 (6 bases). This CDR3 has 15 residues. Looked up from germline, CDR1 is GTSNPN and CDR2 is SVGIG (reference sequence). V was clipped by 5 bases and J by 4 bases, with 20 bases between them.

The genes are TRBV28 and TRBJ2-1, with 10 nucleotides matching TRBD2. CDR3 length equals 16 residues. V trimming: 6 bases; J trimming: 2 bases; junction bases outside the gene matches: 7. Looked up from germline, CDR1 is MDHEN and CDR2 is SYDVKM. The CDR3 sequence is CASSSIAGGTYNEQFF. Here the CDR3 DNA reads TGTGCCAGCAGCTCTATAGCGGGAGGAACCTACAATGAGCAGTTCTTC.

This clone has a single count. The gene calls are TRBV6-5 and TRBJ1-6; weak D call: TRBD1 (5 bases). The CDR3 loop spans 13 amino acids. Germline CDR1 reads MNHEY; CDR2 reads SVGAGI. V gave up 6 bases and J gave up 9 bases, with 12 bases separating them. The CDR3 region has the DNA TGTGCCAGCAGCCCCGGGGGGGGTTCACCCCTCCACTTT. Translated, it gives CASSPGGGSPLHF.

The chain employs TRBV9 and TRBJ2-7, with D possibly TRBD2 on 6 matching bases. The germline CDR1 and CDR2 sequences are SGDLS and YYNGEE. This CDR3 contains 14 residues. V was pared by 0 bases and J by 7 bases, with 14 bases between. The CDR3 DNA is TGTGCCAGCAGCGTAGGAACGGGAGTAGGAGAGCAGTACTTC. Amino acids: CASSVGTGVGEQYF.

The V and J genes are TRBV6-1 and TRBJ2-1; D call uncertain. The CDR3 totals 13 residues. The germline V gene encodes CDR1 MNHNS and CDR2 SASEGT. The V gene lost 0 bases and the J gene lost 7 bases, with 7 bases spanning the gap. For the CDR3, the DNA is TGTGCCAGCAGTGAAGCAGACGGAAATGAGCAGTTCTTC. Its protein product is CASSEADGNEQFF.

The V and J genes are TRBV27 and TRBJ1-1, with D maybe TRBD1 (5 bases). Trimming left V 3 bases short and J 5 bases short, with 16 bases between. This CDR3 has 15 residues. The germline V gene has CDR1 MNHEY and CDR2 SMNVEV (reference sequence). The CDR3 region is CASSFSRGEGTEAFF. Here the CDR3 DNA reads TGTGCCAGCAGTTTCTCCCGGGGGGAGGGGACTGAAGCTTTCTTT.

The rearrangement joins TRBV5-4 to TRBJ2-5; tentatively, D is TRBD1 (5 bases). Deletions cut 3 bases from V and 5 bases from J, with 17 bases between. The germline V gene encodes CDR1 SGHNT and CDR2 YYREEE (reference sequence). The CDR3 is 15 amino acids. The CDR3 is CASSSIEQVRETQYF. The CDR3 DNA reads as TGTGCCAGCAGCTCGATCGAACAGGTTCGGGAGACCCAGTACTTC.

The V gene is TRBV11-2, the J gene TRBJ2-2; D uncertain. Between the trimmed V and J ends, which lost 0 bases and 6 bases, there was a span of 11 bases. The CDR3 contains 15 residues. CDR1 and CDR2 from the germline V gene are SGHAT and FQNNGV. This CDR3 is CASSLDIGSPGELFF. The CDR3 region has the DNA TGTGCCAGCAGCTTAGATATAGGGTCTCCCGGGGAGCTGTTTTTT. Full variable domain (missing parts from reference TRBV11-2 and TRBJ2-2): EAGVAQSPRYKIIEKRQSVAFWCNPISGHATLYWYQQILGQGPKLLIQFQNNGVVDDSQLPKDRFSAERLKGVDSTLKIQPAKLEDSAVYLCASSLDIGSPGELFFGEGSRLTVL.

The chain links TRBV7-9 to TRBJ2-2; D remains unclear. The CDR3 totals 13 residues. Trimming removed 5 bases from V and 5 bases from J, with 9 bases in between. The germline CDR1 and CDR2 sequences are SEHNR and FQNEAQ (reference sequence). CDR3 in DNA: TGTGCCAGCAGCCCTGTAGGAACCGGGGAGCTGTTTTTT. Its protein is CASSPVGTGELFF.

J is TRBJ2-5 and V is TRBV6-5, with D perhaps matching TRBD1 (5 bases). Per the germline V gene, CDR1 is MNHEY and CDR2 is SVGAGI. Trimming stripped 7 bases from V and 9 bases from J, with 21 bases between. The CDR3 is 14 amino acids. This chain's CDR3 is CASTPLPQGPAQYF. Here the CDR3 DNA reads TGTGCCAGCACCCCCTTACCTCAGGGTCCAGCCCAGTACTTC.

This sequence joins TRBV27 and TRBJ2-7, with D perhaps TRBD2 (6 bases). V gave up 8 bases and J gave up 0 bases, with 11 bases separating them. The CDR3 extends over 13 amino acids. The germline gives CDR1 MNHEY, CDR2 SMNVEV (reference sequence). CDR3: CASARGSSYEQYF. In DNA form, the CDR3 reads TGTGCCAGCGCCCGGGGGAGCTCCTACGAGCAGTACTTC.

The chain carries TRBV27 and TRBJ2-2; D is possibly TRBD1 (5 bases). The CDR3 length is 13 residues. V dropped 2 bases and J dropped 8 bases, with 9 bases sitting between them. Germline loops: CDR1 MNHEY, CDR2 SMNVEV (reference sequence). The CDR3 spells CASSLDSGGELFF. CDR3 nucleotide sequence: TGTGCCAGCAGTTTAGACAGTGGAGGGGAGCTGTTTTTT.

V is TRBV28 and J is TRBJ2-5; 7 bases are a match to TRBD2. The CDR3 is 16 amino acids. The junction had 7 bases not matched to a gene; V was cut back by 2 bases and J by 1 base. The germline V gene encodes CDR1 MDHEN and CDR2 SYDVKM. This chain's CDR3 is CASSLGDSGPQETQYF. For the CDR3, the DNA is TGTGCCAGCAGTTTAGGGGATAGCGGGCCCCAAGAGACCCAGTACTTC.

Note on this clone: Within the sample, other DNA sequences also encode this same CDR3. The chain uses TRBV27 and TRBJ1-5; 7 bases line up with TRBD1. The CDR3 runs 14 residues. Germline trimming cut 5 bases from V and 4 bases from J; bases unmatched to any gene: 5. Germline V gives CDR1 MNHEY, CDR2 SMNVEV (reference sequence). The CDR3 nucleotides are TGTGCCAGCAGTCTCACAGGGGTTAATCAGCCCCAGCATTTT. It specifies CASSLTGVNQPQHF.

V usage is TRBV7-8 and J usage is TRBJ2-7, with a tentative D call TRBD2 (7 bases). Germline CDR1 SGHVS, CDR2 FQNEAQ. CDR3 length: 15 residues. Trimming cost V 3 bases and J 7 bases, with 19 bases left between them. The CDR3 loop reads CASSLGFGGGGEQYF. The CDR3 DNA reads TGTGCCAGCAGCTTGGGGTTTGGGGGAGGGGGTGAGCAGTACTTC.

The V gene is TRBV27, the J gene TRBJ1-5; 8 bases fit TRBD1. The CDR3 length is 15 residues. Trimming removed 7 bases from V and 0 bases from J; junction bases left unmatched: 5. Germline CDR1 is MNHEY and CDR2 is SMNVEV (reference sequence). The DNA of the CDR3 is TGTGCCAGCACATCTACAGGGGGTAGCAATCAGCCCCAGCATTTT. The encoded protein is CASTSTGGSNQPQHF.

This clone occurred a few times. The chain recombines TRBV30 with TRBJ1-1; no reliable D call. V gave up 1 base and J gave up 3 bases, with 9 bases separating them. The CDR3 is made up of 13 amino acids. The V gene's germline CDR1 is GTSNPN and CDR2 SVGIG (reference sequence). The CDR3 here is CAWSAGDYTEAFF. The CDR3 nucleotides are TGTGCCTGGAGTGCTGGAGACTACACTGAAGCTTTCTTT.

Only one count was recorded for this clone. The chain recombines TRBV28 with TRBJ1-1; 7 bases are a match to TRBD1. Germline loops: CDR1 MDHEN, CDR2 SYDVKM. The V gene end was trimmed by 3 bases and the J gene end by 3 bases; junction bases not matched to a gene: 7. This CDR3 spans 15 amino acids. The CDR3 nucleotides are TGTGCCAGCAGTTTCTCGACAGGGAAGGACACTGAAGCTTTCTTT. Translation gives CASSFSTGKDTEAFF.

The V call is TRBV4-1, the J call TRBJ2-2; D remains ambiguous. This CDR3 region has 14 residues. Germline lookup yields CDR1 MGHRA and CDR2 YSYEKL. Trimming removed 2 bases from V and 3 bases from J, with 7 bases in between. The CDR3 DNA reads as TGCGCCAGCAGCCAATACCGAGACACCGGGGAGCTGTTTTTT. This sequence encodes CASSQYRDTGELFF.

This rearrangement joins TRBV5-6 to TRBJ2-7; D gene ambiguous. Germline CDR1 is SGHDT and CDR2 is YYEEEE. There are 13 residues in the CDR3. Trimming took off 3 bases at V and 4 bases at J, with 11 bases between the two ends. CDR3 nucleotide sequence: TGTGCCAGCAGCTACGATTCGGCATACGAGCAGTACTTC. The encoded protein is CASSYDSAYEQYF.

The gene calls are TRBV19 and TRBJ1-2; D unclear. The V gene's germline CDR1 is LNHDA and CDR2 SQIVND (reference sequence). This CDR3 is 13 amino acids long. Trimming shortened V by 6 bases and J by 3 bases, and 11 bases separated the two germline ends. This CDR3 reads CASSRYLYYGYTF. As DNA, the CDR3 is TGTGCCAGTAGCCGTTATCTGTACTATGGCTACACCTTC.

This clone occurred once. The V gene is TRBV4-3, the J gene TRBJ2-7; TRBD1 or TRBD2 may be the D gene (5 bases each). This CDR3 spans 15 amino acids. CDR1 LGHNA and CDR2 YSLEER come from the germline V gene. The germline V and J ends were trimmed by 2 bases and 2 bases, with 13 bases remaining between them. The CDR3 DNA reads TGCGCCAGCAGCCAATTCACAGGAGGAACCTACGAGCAGTACTTC. Translating it yields CASSQFTGGTYEQYF.

The V gene is TRBV7-7, the J gene TRBJ1-3; 8 bases align to TRBD1. The J segment lost 8 bases and the V segment lost 5 bases, leaving 8 bases of the junction unmatched. CDR3 size: 14 residues. Germline loops: CDR1 SSHAT, CDR2 FNYEAQ (reference sequence). CDR3 sequence: CASSLTDREDTIYF. The CDR3 DNA is TGTGCCAGCAGCCTAACGGACAGGGAGGACACCATATATTTT.

The chain carries TRBV19 and TRBJ2-1; D call uncertain. The CDR3 extends over 17 amino acids. V gave up 5 bases and J gave up 0 bases, with 17 bases separating them. CDR1 and CDR2 (germline): LNHDA, SQIVND (reference sequence). CDR3 sequence reads: CASSPTSSWGSYNEQFF. The CDR3 DNA follows: TGTGCCAGTAGTCCCACTTCCTCGTGGGGCTCCTACAATGAGCAGTTCTTC.

The chain links TRBV4-2 to TRBJ2-2; 9 nucleotides match TRBD1. CDR3 size: 15 residues. V gave up 4 bases and J gave up 3 bases; unmatched junction bases: 3. Germline V gene data show CDR1 as LGHNA and CDR2 as YNFKEQ. For the CDR3, the DNA is TGTGCCAGCAGCCCGAGACAGGGGGACACCGGGGAGCTGTTTTTT. This encodes CASSPRQGDTGELFF.

The rearrangement uses TRBV27 and TRBJ2-2; 7 nucleotides align to TRBD1. The V gene end was trimmed by 6 bases and the J gene end by 4 bases; junction bases not matched to a gene: 2. CDR3 length: 13 amino acids. Germline assignment: CDR1 MNHEY and CDR2 SMNVEV (reference sequence). This CDR3 is CASRPGGTGELFF. CDR3 bases: TGTGCCAGCAGGCCAGGGGGCACCGGGGAGCTGTTTTTT.

The chain has TRBV28 and TRBJ2-1; possible D gene TRBD1, 6 bases. Trimming stripped 4 bases from V and 7 bases from J, with 14 bases between. Per the germline V gene, CDR1 is MDHEN and CDR2 is SYDVKM. The length of the CDR3 is 14 residues. The DNA of the CDR3 is TGTGCCAGCAGTTGGGGACAACTAGAGAATGAGCAGTTCTTC. It is translated as CASSWGQLENEQFF. The full variable domain, completed using reference TRBV28 and TRBJ2-1, is DVKVTQSSRYLVKRTGEKVFLECVQDMDHENMFWYRQDPGLGLRLIYFSYDVKMKEKGDIPEGYSVSREKKERFSLILESASTNQTSMYLCASSWGQLENEQFFGPGTRLTVL.

The chain uses TRBV11-2 and TRBJ1-4, with 10 bases identical to TRBD1. The V and J ends lost 3 bases and 7 bases, in that order; junction bases with no gene match: 8. Germline values: CDR1 SGHAT, CDR2 FQNNGV. This CDR3 comprises 16 residues. The CDR3: CASSFSPGQGSEKLFF. CDR3 coding DNA: TGTGCCAGCAGCTTCTCGCCGGGACAGGGGAGTGAAAAACTGTTTTTT. Based on the CDR3 plus reference TRBV11-2 and TRBJ1-4, the full variable domain is EAGVAQSPRYKIIEKRQSVAFWCNPISGHATLYWYQQILGQGPKLLIQFQNNGVVDDSQLPKDRFSAERLKGVDSTLKIQPAKLEDSAVYLCASSFSPGQGSEKLFFGSGTQLSVL.

The chain employs TRBV6-4 and TRBJ2-5; 10 bases are shared with TRBD2. The J call could be wrong; TRBJ2-7 is a better fit for the DNA end. The CDR3 consists of 14 residues. The germline gives CDR1 MRHNA, CDR2 SNTAGT. Written as DNA, the CDR3 is TGTGCCAGCAGTCCCGTAGCGGGAGGCCGCGAGCAGTACTTC. Amino acids: CASSPVAGGREQYF.

The chain uses TRBV6-5 and TRBJ2-7; TRBD1 might be the D (7 bases). The germline V gene has CDR1 MNHEY and CDR2 SVGAGI. V gave up 3 bases and J gave up 5 bases, with 14 bases separating them. The CDR3 is 14 amino acids. This CDR3 is CASSYQGGSDEQYF. The CDR3 DNA is TGTGCCAGCAGTTATCAGGGGGGTTCTGACGAGCAGTACTTC.

This chain joins TRBV27 and TRBJ1-5; 9 nucleotides line up with TRBD1. Germline CDR1 reads MNHEY; CDR2 reads SMNVEV (reference sequence). Trimming at V came to 2 bases and at J to 1 base, leaving 3 bases not matched to a gene. CDR3 length: 16 residues. The DNA for the CDR3 is TGTGCCAGCAGTTTAGGGACAGGGATGAGCAATCAGCCCCAGCATTTT. Protein product: CASSLGTGMSNQPQHF.

The chain combines TRBV4-2 with TRBJ2-7; 7 bases line up with TRBD1. The germline CDR1 and CDR2 sequences are LGHNA and YNFKEQ. V was clipped by 0 bases and J by 3 bases; unmatched bases: 5. This CDR3 spans 15 amino acids. The DNA for the CDR3 is TGTGCCAGCAGCCAAGAAGTTGGGACAGTCTACGAGCAGTACTTC. It translates to CASSQEVGTVYEQYF.